These 14 T cell receptor beta chains share one sample of origin, sequenced in a study of blood T cells in healthy people across ages. Then a second PCR, running roughly 7 to 12 cycles, was carried out with a sample-barcoded 5' primer and a J-beta primer mix. TCRdb re-called the 5' RACE reads with MiXCR, one entry per CDR3 protein. Among 800,000 to 1,300,000 distinct CDR3 sequences listed, around 27% were seen once. The same data also contributed to another study, on T cells of mothers and their children.

The sequenced sample consisted of blood. These receptor sequences come from a girl aged 2 to 9 in good health.

V gene TRBV7-3 combines with J gene TRBJ2-3; no firm D call. Trimming stripped 1 base from V and 5 bases from J, with 19 bases between. CDR1 and CDR2 from the germline V gene are SGHTA and FQGTGA. The CDR3 contains 17 residues. As DNA, the CDR3 is TGTGCCAGCAGCTTAAGGTTTCCCGACGTGTGGTTAGATACGCAGTATTTT. This sequence encodes CASSLRFPDVWLDTQYF.

This clonotype was detected a few times. The chain employs TRBV20-1 and TRBJ2-1, with a possible D match to TRBD2 (5 bases). V lost 6 bases and J lost 8, with 29 bases in between. CDR1 DFQATT and CDR2 SNEGSKA come from the germline V gene (reference sequence). The CDR3 is 17 amino acids. CDR3 bases: TGCAGTGCCTCCGAACTCGTCAGCTCAGGAGGTGTGTATGAGCAGTTCTTC. Translation: CSASELVSSGGVYEQFF.

This chain joins TRBV19 and TRBJ2-5; D is ambiguous. This CDR3 has 15 residues. Germline CDR1 and CDR2: LNHDA and SQIVND (reference sequence). Between the trimmed V and J ends, which lost 5 bases and 2 bases, there was a span of 15 bases. CDR3: CASSPSRSPQETQYF. CDR3 DNA: TGTGCCAGTAGTCCCTCTAGAAGTCCGCAAGAGACCCAGTACTTC.

This clonotype was seen only once. This chain connects TRBV3-1 to TRBJ1-4; perhaps TRBD1 as D (5 bases). Trimming removed 5 bases at V and 8 bases at J, with 21 bases between. Germline CDR1 and CDR2: LGHDT and YNNKEL (reference sequence). The CDR3 runs 16 residues. The CDR3: CASSSTVSGEYEKLFF. For the CDR3, the DNA is TGTGCCAGCAGCTCCACCGTATCGGGGGAATACGAAAAACTGTTTTTT. The full variable domain, in which reference TRBV3-1 and TRBJ1-4 provide the parts outside the CDR3, is DTAVSQTPKYLVTQMGNDKSIKCEQNLGHDTMYWYKQDSKKFLKIMFSYNNKELIINETVPNRFSPKSPDKAHLNLHINSLELGDSAVYFCASSSTVSGEYEKLFFGSGTQLSVL.

In this sample, this clonotype turned up a few times. The CDR3 sequence is CASSLAGTAEAFF. The CDR3 coding sequence is TGCGCCAGCAGCTTGGCCGGAACAGCTGAAGCTTTCTTT. V and J are TRBV5-1 and TRBJ1-1; no clear D. Deletions cut 0 bases from V and 6 bases from J, with 9 bases between. The CDR3 extends over 13 amino acids. Germline loops: CDR1 SGHRS, CDR2 YFSETQ.

The table lists this clonotype with a few counts. The chain has TRBV29-1 and TRBJ1-2; D uncertain. Germline assignment: CDR1 SQVTM and CDR2 ANQGSEA. The CDR3 spans 14 residues. The germline V and J ends were trimmed by 4 bases and 0 bases, with 12 bases remaining between them. The CDR3 loop is CSVGQPIPNYGYTF. CDR3 DNA: TGCAGCGTTGGCCAACCGATACCTAACTATGGCTACACCTTC. Variable domain in full (rest from reference TRBV29-1 and TRBJ1-2): SAVISQKPSRDICQRGTSLTIQCQVDSQVTMMFWYRQQPGQSLTLIATANQGSEATYESGFVIDKFPISRPNLTFSTLTVSNMSPEDSSIYLCSVGQPIPNYGYTFGSGTRLTVV.

In its sample, this clonotype was seen a few times. The chain uses TRBV20-1 and TRBJ2-1, with D perhaps TRBD2 (5 bases). The CDR3 spans 16 residues. Germline CDR1 reads DFQATT; CDR2 reads SNEGSKA (reference sequence). The V and J ends lost 1 base and 2 bases respectively, with 15 bases between them. The CDR3 here is CSARVVEAVAYNEQFF. The CDR3 region has the DNA TGCAGTGCTAGAGTCGTAGAAGCGGTCGCCTACAATGAGCAGTTCTTC.

To note about this clonotype: The junction and the germline gene differ at one end; a read error may be behind it. This chain joins TRBV28 and TRBJ2-7, with 8 bases fitting TRBD2. Germline-derived CDR1 and CDR2 are MDHEN and SYDVKM. CDR3 length equals 16 residues. The CDR3 loop is CASSYRGGVNDYEQYF. CDR3 nucleotide sequence: TGTGCCAGCAGCTACCGGGGGGGAGTTAACGACTACGAACAGTACTTC.

This rearrangement joins TRBV10-3 to TRBJ1-1; no definite D call. This CDR3 has 13 amino acids. Trimming took off 2 bases at V and 3 bases at J, with 7 bases between the two ends. CDR1 is ENHRY and CDR2 is SYGVKD in the germline V gene. Written as DNA, the CDR3 is TGTGCCATCAGTGAGATCCAGCACACTGAAGCTTTCTTT. The encoded protein is CAISEIQHTEAFF.

The sample holds a few counts of this clonotype. The genes are TRBV4-1 and TRBJ2-1, with a possible D match to TRBD2 (5 bases). Germline lookup yields CDR1 MGHRA and CDR2 YSYEKL. The V end lost 4 bases, the J end lost 9 bases, and 13 bases lay between the germline ends. This CDR3 spans 13 amino acids. The CDR3 region has the DNA TGCGCCAGCAGCCGCGGACCTACTAGTGAGCAGTTCTTC. It yields the protein CASSRGPTSEQFF.

This clonotype occurred a few times. The CDR3 spells CASSASDWDRVVNEQFF. CDR3 in DNA: TGTGCCAGCAGCGCTTCAGATTGGGACAGGGTAGTCAATGAGCAGTTCTTC. The rearrangement uses TRBV9 and TRBJ2-1, with TRBD1 identical over 9 bases. This CDR3 has 17 residues. Germline V CDR1 and CDR2: SGDLS, YYNGEE. Trimming removed 3 bases from V and 6 bases from J; junction bases left unmatched: 13. The entire variable domain, with the rest obtained from reference TRBV9 and TRBJ2-1, is as follows: DSGVTQTPKHLITATGQRVTLRCSPRSGDLSVYWYQQSLDQGLQFLIQYYNGEERAKGNILERFSAQQFPDLHSELNLSSLELGDSALYFCASSASDWDRVVNEQFFGPGTRLTVL.

The chain couples TRBV12-3 or TRBV12-4 to TRBJ2-5, with 8 bases lining up with TRBD1. Trimming at V came to 6 bases and at J to 9 bases, leaving 6 bases not matched to a gene. The CDR3 consists of 12 residues. The CDR3: CASRPRGRPQYF. For the CDR3, the DNA is TGTGCCAGCAGACCCAGGGGGCGTCCCCAGTACTTC.

This rearrangement joins TRBV6-5 to TRBJ1-2; D gene uncertain. Deletions cut 0 bases from V and 5 bases from J, with 13 bases between. The germline V gene encodes CDR1 MNHEY and CDR2 SVGAGI. The CDR3 is 15 amino acids. CDR3 in amino acids: CASSYSGGRTYGYTF. Written as DNA, the CDR3 is TGTGCCAGCAGTTACTCCGGAGGGAGAACATATGGCTACACCTTC.

This clonotype was seen only a few times. V usage is TRBV7-8 and J usage is TRBJ2-4, with no clear D. V was trimmed by 3 bases and J by 0 bases, leaving 12 bases between them. Germline values: CDR1 SGHVS, CDR2 FQNEAQ. This CDR3 contains 16 residues. Here the CDR3 reads CASSLFWAEAKNIQYF. In DNA, the CDR3 is TGTGCCAGCAGCTTGTTCTGGGCGGAAGCCAAAAACATTCAGTACTTC.